The source of this T cell receptor (beta chain) is a study of T cell repertoires in cytomegalovirus infection. About the research overall: Through public TCR beta signatures, both CMV infection and matching HLA type were indicated.

This clonotype has ten or more counts. MiXCR, run by TCRdb on the reads, gives a single entry per CDR3 protein. The sample carries around 280,000 distinct CDR3 sequences, around 9.6% recorded once. Germline V gene sequence: CDR1 DFQATT, CDR2 SNEGSKA (reference sequence). The CDR3 is 12 amino acids. Trimming removed 7 bases at V and 7 bases at J, with 17 bases between. Source material: PBMCs. The receptor was isolated from a human donor in good health (CMV status not recorded). Some clones in this sample may be carry-over from other donors' samples. V gene TRBV20-1 combines with J gene TRBJ2-7; D is possibly TRBD1 (6 bases). This CDR3 reads CSVDPGHPEQYV. CDR3 nucleotide sequence: TGCAGTGTGGACCCGGGACACCCAGAGCAGTACGTC.